This T cell receptor (beta chain) is drawn from a study of T cell repertoires in cytomegalovirus infection. Study at large: Used in the study were CMV epitopes, some recently identified and HLA-C-restricted, others well-studied and HLA-B-restricted. CMV infection plus the matching HLA type was flagged by public TCR beta signatures. Study conclusions and caveats: CMV carriers having the relevant HLA were flagged by cumulative public TCR beta family frequency. It was HLA-C-restricted CMV-specific TCR beta clonotypes that dominated the response ex vivo.

With respect to this clonotype: Its antigen remains unidentified.

The CDR3 sequence is 13 residues long. Germline CDR1 is SGHTA and CDR2 is FQGNSA. The V end was cut by 1 base, the J end by 7 bases, with 8 bases between. TCRdb processed the reads anew with MiXCR; each CDR3 protein has one entry. The data show roughly 350,000 distinct CDR3 sequences, with about 34% seen just once and approximately 12% held by the top ten. The TCR originated in a human donor in good health (CMV status not recorded). Some clones in this sample may be carry-over from other donors' samples. The V gene is TRBV7-2, the J gene TRBJ2-1; no clear D. Here the sequenced sample was cultured PBMCs, taken from culture after CMV antigen stimulation. CDR3 amino acids: CASSLVRSNEQFF. The CDR3 DNA reads TGTGCCAGCAGCTTAGTCCGTAGTAATGAGCAGTTCTTC.